Following are 17 T cell receptor beta chains from one sample sequenced in a study of CD8 T cells in Susac syndrome. Reverse transcription used roughly 0.5 to 1 ug RNA and random hexamers. TCRdb recomputed calls from the immunoSEQ multiplex PCR reads with MiXCR, one row per CDR3 protein. The table has approximately 120,000 distinct CDR3 sequences, less than 95% seen once. The sample comprised CD8+ T cells from PBMCs. The source is a human donor in good health.

In this sample, this clonotype turned up once. The J gene is TRBJ1-5, the V gene TRBV20-1, with 9 bases matching TRBD1. Trimming took 5 bases from V and 6 from J; bases not matched to a gene: 11. Germline V CDR1 and CDR2: DFQATT, SNEGSKA (reference sequence). This CDR3 spans 15 amino acids. This chain's CDR3 is CSAVRTGEVAQPQHF. The CDR3 coding sequence is TGCAGTGCTGTAAGGACAGGGGAAGTAGCTCAGCCCCAGCATTTT.

The gene calls are TRBV12-3 or TRBV12-4 and TRBJ1-3; no definite D call. Trimming cost V 5 bases and J 9 bases, with 11 bases left between them. The CDR3 consists of 12 residues. CDR3 sequence reads: CASSPTRATIYF. The CDR3 bases are TGTGCCAGCAGTCCCACGAGGGCCACCATATATTTT.

The rearrangement joins TRBV18 to TRBJ2-5; D may match TRBD1 or TRBD2 (5 bases each). Trimming stripped 3 bases from V and 3 bases from J, with 8 bases between. The germline gives CDR1 KGHSH, CDR2 LQKENI. This CDR3 has 13 amino acids. The CDR3 DNA reads as TGTGCCAGCTCACCGGGGGTAAAAGAGACCCAGTACTTC. This gives the protein CASSPGVKETQYF.

The chain uses TRBV30 and TRBJ1-2; 8 bases fit TRBD1. This CDR3 contains 12 residues. CDR1 GTSNPN and CDR2 SVGIG come from the germline V gene (reference sequence). J was trimmed by 6 bases and V by 8 bases; bases with no gene match: 8. Here the CDR3 reads CARMGQAHGYTF. The CDR3 DNA follows: TGTGCCCGGATGGGACAGGCCCATGGCTACACCTTC.

This rearrangement joins TRBV18 to TRBJ2-2; D remains ambiguous. Looked up from germline, CDR1 is KGHSH and CDR2 is LQKENI. V gave up 6 bases and J gave up 3 bases, with 5 bases separating them. The CDR3 is 12 residues long. This chain's CDR3 is CASSPDTGELFF. The CDR3 nucleotides are TGTGCCAGCTCGCCCGACACCGGGGAGCTGTTTTTT.

The chain joins TRBV5-1 to TRBJ2-2, with D uncertain. Trimming removed 4 bases at V and 2 bases at J, with 12 bases between. This CDR3 contains 15 residues. Germline CDR1 SGHRS, CDR2 YFSETQ. CDR3 sequence (DNA): TGCGCCAGCAGCAGGGAACCAGTAAACACCGGGGAGCTGTTTTTT. Translated, it gives CASSREPVNTGELFF. The full variable domain, completed using reference TRBV5-1 and TRBJ2-2, is KAGVTQTPRYLIKTRGQQVTLSCSPISGHRSVSWYQQTPGQGLQFLFEYFSETQRNKGNFPGRFSGRQFSNSRSEMNVSTLELGDSALYLCASSREPVNTGELFFGEGSRLTVL.

This rearrangement joins TRBV5-6 to TRBJ2-7, with D possibly TRBD2 on 5 matching bases. The germline CDR1 and CDR2 sequences are SGHDT and YYEEEE. The CDR3 loop spans 14 amino acids. The germline V and J ends were trimmed by 3 bases and 5 bases, with 15 bases remaining between them. The CDR3 coding sequence is TGTGCCAGCAGCTACGAGGGAAGGGTCAACGAGCAGTACTTC. Its protein product is CASSYEGRVNEQYF.

The genes are TRBV28 and TRBJ2-7; no clear D gene. The V gene lost 2 bases and the J gene lost 1 base, with 12 bases spanning the gap. The CDR3 is 15 amino acids. The germline V gene has CDR1 MDHEN and CDR2 SYDVKM. This CDR3 is CASSLAGVGSYEQYF. CDR3 DNA sequence: TGTGCCAGCAGTTTAGCTGGAGTGGGGTCCTACGAGCAGTACTTC.

V and J are TRBV11-2 and TRBJ2-6; D remains unclear. V lost 5 bases, J lost 1 base, and 24 bases lay in between. Germline-derived CDR1 and CDR2 are SGHAT and FQNNGV. CDR3 length: 20 residues. CDR3 residues: CASSPSSPGRIPSGANVLTF. For the CDR3, the DNA is TGTGCCAGCAGCCCATCCTCACCGGGCAGGATTCCATCTGGGGCCAACGTCCTGACTTTC.

The rearrangement uses TRBV20-1 and TRBJ2-3; D possibly corresponds to TRBD2 (6 bases). Germline CDR1 and CDR2: DFQATT and SNEGSKA (reference sequence). The CDR3 has 16 residues. V dropped 2 bases and J dropped 2 bases, with 17 bases sitting between them. CDR3 protein: CSARSGTGEITDTQYF. For the CDR3, the DNA is TGCAGTGCTAGATCGGGGACGGGGGAGATCACAGATACGCAGTATTTT.

The chain has TRBV5-1 and TRBJ2-1, with TRBD1 matching 9 bases. V gave up 6 bases and J gave up 7 bases; unmatched junction bases: 5. CDR1 and CDR2 from the germline V gene are SGHRS and YFSETQ. CDR3 length: 13 amino acids. The CDR3 DNA follows: TGCGCCAGCACACCGGGACAGGGAAATGAGCAGTTCTTC. Its protein product is CASTPGQGNEQFF.

The V call is TRBV2, the J call TRBJ2-1; possible D gene TRBD2, 6 bases. The CDR3 has 11 amino acids. The germline V gene has CDR1 SNHLY and CDR2 FYNNEI. V gave up 3 bases and J gave up 12 bases, with 9 bases separating them. Here the CDR3 DNA reads TGTGCCAGCAGTGAGGGAGGAGTGCAGTTCTTC. Its protein is CASSEGGVQFF.

The chain links TRBV5-1 to TRBJ1-5; tentatively, D is TRBD1 (5 bases). V lost 0 bases to trimming and J lost 3 bases, with 13 bases between them. The length of the CDR3 is 16 residues. Germline CDR1 and CDR2: SGHRS and YFSETQ. CDR3 protein: CASSLEPGEYNQPQHF. The DNA of the CDR3 is TGCGCCAGCAGCTTGGAACCGGGGGAATACAATCAGCCCCAGCATTTT.

The chain joins TRBV7-8 to TRBJ1-3; 8 nucleotides agree with TRBD1. V was pared by 4 bases and J by 3 bases, with 8 bases of the junction left unmatched. CDR3 length equals 16 residues. CDR1 SGHVS and CDR2 FQNEAQ come from the germline V gene. This CDR3 reads CASSSGTGRSGNTIYF. CDR3 nucleotides: TGTGCCAGCAGCTCCGGGACAGGAAGAAGTGGAAACACCATATATTTT.

As regards this clonotype: A read error may account for a junction end that differs from germline. The chain has TRBV2 and TRBJ1-5, with a weak D call TRBD1 (5 bases). Germline V lookup: CDR1 SNHLY, CDR2 FYNNEI. The CDR3 spans 11 residues. The CDR3: CAGSLDMSQHF. The CDR3 DNA reads as TGTGCCGGCAGTCTGGACATGTCCCAGCATTTT.

V usage is TRBV14 and J usage is TRBJ2-1; 8 bases are a match to TRBD2. The CDR3 extends over 17 amino acids. The germline V gene has CDR1 SGHDN and CDR2 FVKESK. With V trimmed by 1 base and J by 4 bases, 9 bases remained unmatched. The CDR3 loop reads CASSQGEKGGRYNEQFF. The CDR3 bases are TGTGCCAGCAGCCAAGGGGAGAAAGGCGGGAGGTACAATGAGCAGTTCTTC.

This sequence joins TRBV7-2 and TRBJ2-1; D ambiguous. V dropped 5 bases and J dropped 10 bases, with 12 bases sitting between them. The CDR3 extends over 12 amino acids. Looked up from germline, CDR1 is SGHTA and CDR2 is FQGNSA. The CDR3: CASSPMGAEQFF. The CDR3 DNA reads TGTGCCAGCAGCCCCATGGGCGCCGAGCAGTTCTTC.